These 21 T cell receptor beta chains were sequenced from one sample in a study of PD-1 blockade in classical Hodgkin lymphoma. TCRdb's copy holds only in-frame clones and misses some; the assay was immunoSEQ multiplex PCR. The sample lists around 30,000 clones; approximately 90% were seen once. As for time point: newly diagnosed, previously untreated cHL patient sample. Sequenced: peripheral blood mononuclear cells (PBMCs). The receptors derive from a human donor with classical Hodgkin lymphoma.

The chain has TRBV11-2 and TRBJ2-5; D is unresolved. CDR3 length equals 13 residues. The ends were cut back, 3 bases at V and 0 bases at J, with 5 bases in the middle. Germline V gives CDR1 SGHAT, CDR2 FQNNGV. The CDR3 is CASSFTDQETQYF. The CDR3 coding sequence is TGTGCCAGCAGCTTCACGGACCAAGAGACCCAGTACTTC.

The chain is built from TRBV5-1 and TRBJ2-5, with a tentative D call TRBD1 (8 bases). V shed 3 bases and J shed 5 bases, with 20 bases lying between them. CDR3 length: 16 residues. Germline V gene sequence: CDR1 SGHRS, CDR2 YFSETQ. The CDR3 protein is CASSSNGQGGEETQYF. In nucleotides, the CDR3 is TGCGCCAGCAGCTCAAACGGACAGGGAGGGGAGGAGACCCAGTACTTC.

The chain is built from TRBV2 and TRBJ1-1, with D possibly matching TRBD1 (5 bases). This CDR3 has 13 residues. CDR1 and CDR2 from the germline V gene are SNHLY and FYNNEI. V gave up 2 bases and J gave up 4 bases, with 8 bases separating them. CDR3 coding DNA: TGTGCCAGCAGTGAATGGGGGGGCACTGAAGCTTTCTTT. Translating gives CASSEWGGTEAFF.

V is TRBV28 and J is TRBJ1-5; D is perhaps TRBD1 (5 bases). V dropped 8 bases and J dropped 5 bases, with 16 bases sitting between them. This CDR3 region has 14 residues. Germline CDR1 and CDR2: MDHEN and SYDVKM. CDR3 coding DNA: TGTGCCAGCTCCTATAAGGGACCTTATCAGCCCCAGCATTTT. It specifies CASSYKGPYQPQHF.

The rearrangement links TRBV19 to TRBJ2-5, with TRBD1 matching over 10 bases. The germline CDR1 and CDR2 sequences are LNHDA and SQIVND (reference sequence). Trimming took 5 bases from V and 5 from J; bases not matched to a gene: 14. There are 17 residues in the CDR3. CDR3 nucleotides: TGTGCCAGTAGTGCCCATTTTGGACAGGGGGTAGGGGAGACCCAGTACTTC. Translation: CASSAHFGQGVGETQYF.

The genes are TRBV28 and TRBJ2-7, with D perhaps TRBD2 (5 bases). The germline gives CDR1 MDHEN, CDR2 SYDVKM. Trimming removed 6 bases from V and 8 bases from J, with 20 bases in between. CDR3 size: 14 residues. The CDR3 is CASRDSVAGYKQYF. CDR3 bases: TGTGCCAGCAGGGATAGCGTGGCAGGCTATAAGCAGTACTTC.

This chain joins TRBV7-8 and TRBJ2-1; 15 bases are a match to TRBD2. CDR1 is SGHVS, CDR2 FQNEAQ, per germline. This CDR3 spans 16 amino acids. J was trimmed by 4 bases and V by 5 bases; bases with no gene match: 3. The CDR3 sequence: CASSPGTSGRYNEQFF. In nucleotides, the CDR3 is TGTGCCAGCAGCCCCGGGACTAGCGGGAGGTACAATGAGCAGTTCTTC.

The chain recombines TRBV4-1 with TRBJ1-4, with D perhaps matching TRBD1 (6 bases). Germline CDR1 reads MGHRA; CDR2 reads YSYEKL. V was pared by 3 bases and J by 8 bases, with 13 bases between. The CDR3 consists of 14 residues. The CDR3 loop reads CASSQAGRGEKLFF. CDR3 DNA sequence: TGCGCCAGCAGCCAGGCAGGAAGGGGGGAAAAACTGTTTTTT.

The rearrangement joins TRBV28 to TRBJ1-1; tentative D call: TRBD1 (5 bases). This CDR3 contains 15 residues. The V end was cut by 6 bases, the J end by 0 bases, with 14 bases between. Germline assignment: CDR1 MDHEN and CDR2 SYDVKM. The chain's CDR3 is CASSPGGYLNTEAFF. The CDR3 DNA follows: TGTGCCAGCAGCCCGGGGGGGTATCTGAACACTGAAGCTTTCTTT.

The chain uses TRBV19 and TRBJ2-7; tentative D call: TRBD2 (6 bases). Germline CDR1 is LNHDA and CDR2 is SQIVND (reference sequence). Trimming took 9 bases from V and 2 from J, leaving 11 bases between them. The CDR3 length is 12 residues. For the CDR3, the DNA is TGTGCCAGCACGGGGGTAGCCTACGAGCAGTACTTC. As protein: CASTGVAYEQYF.

This sequence joins TRBV6-5 and TRBJ2-1; 8 nucleotides align to TRBD1. The ends lost 2 bases at V and 0 bases at J; junction bases unmatched: 3. The CDR3 is 16 residues long. Germline assignment: CDR1 MNHEY and CDR2 SVGAGI. CDR3 bases: TGTGCCAGCAGTTACGACACAGGGGGCTCCTACAATGAGCAGTTCTTC. The encoded protein is CASSYDTGGSYNEQFF.

The chain carries TRBV5-1 and TRBJ1-3; D is possibly TRBD1 (6 bases). V lost 2 bases to trimming and J lost 4 bases, with 10 bases between them. The CDR3 covers 14 residues. CDR1 and CDR2 from the germline V gene are SGHRS and YFSETQ. The CDR3 is CASSFTGNGNTIYF. The CDR3 DNA reads TGCGCCAGCAGCTTCACAGGGAACGGAAACACCATATATTTT.

This clone was recorded once. J is TRBJ1-4 and V is TRBV5-5; TRBD1 matches at 8 bases. Germline V gene data show CDR1 as SGHKS and CDR2 as YYEKEE (reference sequence). V lost 0 bases to trimming and J lost 8 bases; unmatched junction nucleotides: 6. This CDR3 has 15 amino acids. CDR3 protein: CASSLVTGDREKLFF. The CDR3 bases are TGTGCCAGCAGCTTGGTGACAGGGGATCGGGAAAAACTGTTTTTT.

This rearrangement joins TRBV11-3 to TRBJ2-3; possibly TRBD2 for D (6 bases). The germline V gene has CDR1 SGHNT and CDR2 YENEEA. The V gene lost 5 bases and the J gene lost 3 bases, with 12 bases spanning the gap. The CDR3 consists of 14 residues. CDR3 sequence (DNA): TGTGCCAGCAGCCCCAGGGACTTGACAGATACGCAGTATTTT. It is translated as CASSPRDLTDTQYF.

This clone was detected a few times. The V call is TRBV5-6, the J call TRBJ1-1; D is possibly TRBD1 (6 bases). V was trimmed by 0 bases and J by 10 bases, leaving 19 bases between them. The CDR3 sequence is 15 residues long. Germline lookup yields CDR1 SGHDT and CDR2 YYEEEE. The CDR3 here is CASSLGSRQVRSAFF. The CDR3 DNA sequence: TGTGCCAGCAGCTTGGGAAGCCGACAGGTCCGATCAGCTTTCTTT.

V is TRBV6-5 and J is TRBJ1-1; 7 nucleotides line up with TRBD1. The junction had 11 bases not matched to a gene; V was cut back by 6 bases and J by 7 bases. This CDR3 comprises 14 residues. CDR1 is MNHEY, CDR2 SVGAGI, per germline. The CDR3 DNA sequence: TGTGCCAGCAGACCAGGACAGGAGACATATGAAGCTTTCTTT. It yields the protein CASRPGQETYEAFF.

The chain couples TRBV2 to TRBJ2-7; TRBD1 aligns across 7 bases. This CDR3 spans 14 amino acids. The V gene's germline CDR1 is SNHLY and CDR2 FYNNEI. Unmatched junction bases numbered 6, after V lost 7 bases and J lost 0 bases. CDR3 region: CASKMDRLSYEQYF. Here the CDR3 DNA reads TGTGCCAGCAAAATGGACAGGCTCTCCTACGAGCAGTACTTC. The full variable domain, rest sourced from reference TRBV2 and TRBJ2-7, is EPEVTQTPSHQVTQMGQEVILRCVPISNHLYFYWYRQILGQKVEFLVSFYNNEISEKSEIFDDQFSVERPDGSNFTLKIRSTKLEDSAMYFCASKMDRLSYEQYFGPGTRLTVT.

The chain carries TRBV28 and TRBJ2-3; 8 positions match TRBD2. Germline V gives CDR1 MDHEN, CDR2 SYDVKM. The CDR3 contains 17 residues. J lost 0 bases, V lost 3 bases, and 8 bases had no gene match. CDR3 region: CASSLTGGTTSTDTQYF. The CDR3 coding sequence is TGTGCCAGCAGTTTGACGGGAGGGACAACTAGCACAGATACGCAGTATTTT.

The rearrangement uses TRBV7-9 and TRBJ2-7, with TRBD1 matching 8 bases. The CDR3 loop spans 12 amino acids. J lost 2 bases, V lost 8 bases, and 2 bases had no gene match. In germline, CDR1 is SEHNR, CDR2 FQNEAQ (reference sequence). Here the CDR3 DNA reads TGTGCCAGCGGACAGGGAGCCTACGAGCAGTACTTC. Protein product: CASGQGAYEQYF.

The J gene is TRBJ2-3, the V gene TRBV1; the table assigns TRBD1, which was not confirmed against the DNA. TRBV1 is flagged as a pseudogene. CDR3 length: 16 residues. CDR3 coding DNA: TGCACCAGCAGCCAAGATCGGGCAGGGTTAACAGATACGCAGTATTTT. Its translation: CTSSQDRAGLTDTQYF.

This clone was seen just once. The chain carries TRBV4-3 and TRBJ1-1; no firm D call. Trimming shortened V by 0 bases and J by 13 bases, and 18 bases separated the two germline ends. CDR3 length: 14 residues. Germline V gene data show CDR1 as LGHNA and CDR2 as YSLEER. This CDR3 is CASSQDLAGHRGFF. CDR3 bases: TGCGCCAGCAGCCAAGATCTAGCGGGTCATCGGGGTTTCTTT.